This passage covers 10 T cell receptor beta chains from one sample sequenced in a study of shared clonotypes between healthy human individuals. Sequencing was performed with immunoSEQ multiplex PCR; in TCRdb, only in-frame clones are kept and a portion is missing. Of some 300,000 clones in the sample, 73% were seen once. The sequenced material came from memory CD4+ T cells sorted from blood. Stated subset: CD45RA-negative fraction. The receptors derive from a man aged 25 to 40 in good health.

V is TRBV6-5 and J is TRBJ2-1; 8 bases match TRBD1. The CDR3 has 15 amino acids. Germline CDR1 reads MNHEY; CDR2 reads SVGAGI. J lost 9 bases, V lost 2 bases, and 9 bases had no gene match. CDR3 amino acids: CASSYQDRVPSEQFF. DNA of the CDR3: TGTGCCAGCAGTTACCAGGACAGGGTCCCATCTGAGCAGTTCTTC.

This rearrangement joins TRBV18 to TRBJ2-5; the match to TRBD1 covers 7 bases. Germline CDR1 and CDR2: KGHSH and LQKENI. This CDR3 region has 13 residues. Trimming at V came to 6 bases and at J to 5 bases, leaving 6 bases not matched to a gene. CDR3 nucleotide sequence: TGTGCCAGCTCGGTACAGGGGCGGGAGACCCAGTACTTC. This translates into CASSVQGRETQYF.

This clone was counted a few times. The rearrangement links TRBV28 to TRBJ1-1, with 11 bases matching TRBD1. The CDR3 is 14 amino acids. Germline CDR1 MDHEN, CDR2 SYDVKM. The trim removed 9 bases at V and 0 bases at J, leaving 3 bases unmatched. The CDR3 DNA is TGTGCCAGTGGACAGGGGGCTTTGAACACTGAAGCTTTCTTT. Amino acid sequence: CASGQGALNTEAFF. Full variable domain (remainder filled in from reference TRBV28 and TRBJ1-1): DVKVTQSSRYLVKRTGEKVFLECVQDMDHENMFWYRQDPGLGLRLIYFSYDVKMKEKGDIPEGYSVSREKKERFSLILESASTNQTSMYLCASGQGALNTEAFFGQGTRLTVV.

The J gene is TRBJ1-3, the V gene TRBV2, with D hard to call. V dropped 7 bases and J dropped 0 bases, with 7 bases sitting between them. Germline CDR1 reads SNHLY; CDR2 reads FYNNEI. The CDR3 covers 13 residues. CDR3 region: CASNEFSGNTIYF. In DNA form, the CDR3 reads TGTGCCAGCAATGAGTTCTCTGGAAACACCATATATTTT.

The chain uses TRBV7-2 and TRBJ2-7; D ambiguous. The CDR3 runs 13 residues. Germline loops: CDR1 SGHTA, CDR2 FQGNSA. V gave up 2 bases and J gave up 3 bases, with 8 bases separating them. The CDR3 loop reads CASSLRALYEQYF. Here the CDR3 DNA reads TGTGCCAGCAGCTTAAGAGCCCTCTACGAGCAGTACTTC.

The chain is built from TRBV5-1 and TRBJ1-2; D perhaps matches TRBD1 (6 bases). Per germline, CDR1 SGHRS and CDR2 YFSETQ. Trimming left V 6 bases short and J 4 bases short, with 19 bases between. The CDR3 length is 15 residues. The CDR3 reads CASNPDGGLGYGYTF. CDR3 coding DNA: TGCGCCAGCAACCCCGACGGGGGGCTGGGCTATGGCTACACCTTC.

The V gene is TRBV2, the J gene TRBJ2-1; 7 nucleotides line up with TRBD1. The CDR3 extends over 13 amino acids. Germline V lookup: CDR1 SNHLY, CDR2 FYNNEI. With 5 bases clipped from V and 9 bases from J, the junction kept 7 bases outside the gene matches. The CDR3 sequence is CASSPRQGAEQFF. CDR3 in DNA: TGTGCCAGCAGTCCCCGACAGGGCGCTGAGCAGTTCTTC.

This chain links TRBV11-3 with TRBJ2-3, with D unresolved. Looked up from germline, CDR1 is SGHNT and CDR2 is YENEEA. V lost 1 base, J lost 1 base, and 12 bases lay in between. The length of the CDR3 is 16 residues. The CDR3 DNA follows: TGTGCCAGCAGCTTAGCGCCCCAGCGTCGCACAGATACGCAGTATTTT. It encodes CASSLAPQRRTDTQYF.

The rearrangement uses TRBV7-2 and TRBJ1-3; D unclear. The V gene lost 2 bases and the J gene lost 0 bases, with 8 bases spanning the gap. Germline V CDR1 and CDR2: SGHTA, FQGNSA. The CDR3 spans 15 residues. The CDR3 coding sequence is TGTGCCAGCAGCTTACGATGGGACTCTGGAAACACCATATATTTT. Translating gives CASSLRWDSGNTIYF.

As DNA, the CDR3 is TGTGCCAGCTCACCACCGGGACAGTTGCATGAGCAGTTCTTC. This translates into CASSPPGQLHEQFF. The genes are TRBV18 and TRBJ2-1; 7 nucleotides agree with TRBD1. The CDR3 runs to 14 residues. CDR1 KGHSH and CDR2 LQKENI come from the germline V gene. Germline trimming cut 0 bases from V and 8 bases from J; bases unmatched to any gene: 4. Based on the CDR3 plus reference TRBV18 and TRBJ2-1, the full variable domain is NAGVMQNPRHLVRRRGQEARLRCSPMKGHSHVYWYRQLPEEGLKFMVYLQKENIIDESGMPKERFSAEFPKEGPSILRIQQVVRGDSAAYFCASSPPGQLHEQFFGPGTRLTVL.